One T cell receptor beta chain is described in this entry. Its antigen is as yet unknown. The length of the CDR3 is 15 residues. CDR1 and CDR2 from the germline V gene are SEHNR and FQNEAQ (reference sequence). J gave up 2 bases and V 5 bases, and 5 bases lay outside the gene matches. The data are from a study of cytomegalovirus exposure and HLA in healthy donors. Study-level points and caveats: No immune exposure information besides CMV serostatus was available. Within an earlier analysis, most TCR beta V segments proved productive either about 90% or about 30% of the time. It was in a later analysis that TCR association rates were seen to vary by HLA locus, highest for DRB1 and lowest for HLA-C.

Primers for the PCR totalled 60 Vbeta and 13 Jbeta. The repertoire was sequenced with immunoSEQ multiplex PCR; TCRdb's copy has only in-frame clones and lacks some. The table has about 200,000 clones, approximately 78% seen once; the top ten hold less than 3%. The sequence was collected from a woman between 40 and 55 years old in good health and CMV-seronegative. Material: PBMCs. The gene calls are TRBV7-9 and TRBJ2-3, with 9 bases matching TRBD2. The CDR3 DNA sequence: TGTGCCAGCAGCGCTCCGGGACTAGCCACAGATACGCAGTATTTT. Its protein is CASSAPGLATDTQYF.